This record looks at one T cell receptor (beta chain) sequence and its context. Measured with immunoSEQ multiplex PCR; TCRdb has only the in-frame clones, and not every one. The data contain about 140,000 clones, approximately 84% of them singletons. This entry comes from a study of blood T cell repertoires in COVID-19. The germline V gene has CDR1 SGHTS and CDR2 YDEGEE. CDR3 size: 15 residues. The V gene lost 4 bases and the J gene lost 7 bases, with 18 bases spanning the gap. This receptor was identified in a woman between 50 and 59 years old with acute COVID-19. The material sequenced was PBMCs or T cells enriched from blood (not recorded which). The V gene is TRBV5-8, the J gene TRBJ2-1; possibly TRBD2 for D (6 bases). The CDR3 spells CASSIGTLGGNEQFF. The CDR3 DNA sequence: TGTGCCAGCAGCATAGGGACCCTGGGGGGAAATGAGCAGTTCTTC.